This T cell receptor (beta chain) was sequenced for a study of blood T cell repertoires in COVID-19. Study information: The samples span acute and convalescent COVID-19 from the United States, Italy and Spain. T cells, B-cell-depleted T cells, or PBMCs provided the cDNA or gDNA that served as material.

Trimming pared 3 bases from V and 5 bases from J, leaving 10 bases between. This CDR3 is 13 amino acids long. Repertoires were generated with immunoSEQ multiplex PCR, while TCRdb's copy carries only in-frame clones and drops some. The profile shows about 44,000 clones, 80% to 90% of them singletons. The material sequenced was peripheral blood. The chain combines TRBV12-3 or TRBV12-4 with TRBJ2-5; D gene ambiguous. The receptor was isolated from a man in his 70s with active COVID-19. CDR3 protein: CASSLGPRETQYF. Here the CDR3 DNA reads TGTGCCAGCAGTTTGGGCCCACGGGAGACCCAGTACTTC.